These 21 T cell receptor beta chains were sequenced from one sample in a study of cytomegalovirus exposure and HLA in healthy donors. Measured with immunoSEQ multiplex PCR; TCRdb has only the in-frame clones, and not every one. The data hold 150,000 to 160,000 clones, with 85% to 90% observed a single time. Sequenced: PBMCs. Receptors originate from a human donor in good health.

The chain has TRBV13 and TRBJ2-7; a weak D match, TRBD2 (6 bases). Trimming shortened V by 6 bases and J by 5 bases, and 17 bases separated the two germline ends. CDR3 length equals 14 residues. From germline, CDR1 is PRHDT and CDR2 FYEKMQ (reference sequence). In DNA form, the CDR3 reads TGTGCCAGCAGTCCACGTCTAGCGACGAACGAGCAGTACTTC. It yields the protein CASSPRLATNEQYF.

This rearrangement joins TRBV29-1 to TRBJ2-7; 8 bases are shared with TRBD1. Germline V gene data show CDR1 as SQVTM and CDR2 as ANQGSEA. V lost 2 bases to trimming and J lost 3 bases; unmatched junction nucleotides: 3. This CDR3 has 13 residues. CDR3 sequence (DNA): TGCAGCGTTGAAAGACAGGGGAGCTACGAGCAGTACTTC. Residues: CSVERQGSYEQYF.

The chain links TRBV19 to TRBJ2-7, with TRBD2 identical over 9 bases. Trimming took 4 bases from V and 2 from J; bases not matched to a gene: 0. The CDR3 totals 13 residues. Germline CDR1 and CDR2: LNHDA and SQIVND (reference sequence). CDR3 amino acids: CASSRTSAYEQYF. The CDR3 DNA follows: TGTGCCAGTAGTAGGACTAGCGCCTACGAGCAGTACTTC.

The chain uses TRBV29-1 and TRBJ1-4; D call uncertain. The ends were cut back, 4 bases at V and 7 bases at J, with 7 bases in the middle. In germline, CDR1 is SQVTM, CDR2 ANQGSEA. The CDR3 covers 11 residues. The CDR3 spells CSVAEGEKLFF. DNA of the CDR3: TGCAGCGTTGCGGAGGGTGAAAAACTGTTTTTT.

V and J are TRBV5-1 and TRBJ1-1, with a weak D call TRBD1 (5 bases). Germline CDR1 reads SGHRS; CDR2 reads YFSETQ. The CDR3 runs 15 residues. V lost 6 bases to trimming and J lost 4 bases, with 19 bases between them. CDR3 in amino acids: CASTTGGGGSTEAFF. CDR3 coding DNA: TGCGCCAGCACCACTGGGGGGGGAGGTAGCACTGAAGCTTTCTTT.

This clone has a handful of counts. The chain employs TRBV9 and TRBJ1-2; TRBD1 agrees at 7 bases. The CDR3 loop spans 12 amino acids. Germline lookup yields CDR1 SGDLS and CDR2 YYNGEE. With V trimmed by 0 bases and J by 9 bases, 2 bases remained unmatched. The CDR3 DNA sequence: TGTGCCAGCAGCGTAGACAGGGGAAGCTACACCTTC. Translation: CASSVDRGSYTF. Full variable domain (remainder filled in from reference TRBV9 and TRBJ1-2): DSGVTQTPKHLITATGQRVTLRCSPRSGDLSVYWYQQSLDQGLQFLIQYYNGEERAKGNILERFSAQQFPDLHSELNLSSLELGDSALYFCASSVDRGSYTFGSGTRLTVV.

This chain links TRBV7-9 with TRBJ2-7, with 9 bases that match TRBD1. V lost 2 bases and J lost 4; bases outside the gene matches: 9. Germline V gene data show CDR1 as SEHNR and CDR2 as FQNEAQ (reference sequence). The CDR3 spans 16 residues. DNA for the CDR3: TGTGCCAGCAGCTTACCAACAGGGGGCATAGGATACGAGCAGTACTTC. It encodes CASSLPTGGIGYEQYF.

V is TRBV27 and J is TRBJ1-1; D is ambiguous. Trimming cost V 2 bases and J 0 bases, with 7 bases left between them. CDR1 is MNHEY, CDR2 SMNVEV, per germline (reference sequence). The CDR3 has 14 amino acids. CDR3 DNA: TGTGCCAGCAGTTTACGCGGAGTGAACACTGAAGCTTTCTTT. As protein: CASSLRGVNTEAFF.

The chain combines TRBV18 with TRBJ2-2; TRBD1 is a possible D gene (6 bases). CDR3 length: 15 residues. Trimming removed 0 bases from V and 3 bases from J, with 8 bases in between. Germline V gene sequence: CDR1 KGHSH, CDR2 LQKENI. As DNA, the CDR3 is TGTGCCAGCTCACCACCGGACAGTTACACCGGGGAGCTGTTTTTT. Translating gives CASSPPDSYTGELFF.

V usage is TRBV2 and J usage is TRBJ1-3, with D possibly TRBD1 on 5 matching bases. CDR1 is SNHLY, CDR2 FYNNEI, per germline. CDR3 length equals 14 residues. V was clipped by 8 bases and J by 2 bases, with 13 bases between them. The CDR3 coding sequence is TGTGCCAGCGGAGACCAGGGCGCTGGAAACACCATATATTTT. Its translation is CASGDQGAGNTIYF.

DNA of the CDR3: TGTGCCTGGAGCGCAGGGGAAAAACTGTTTTTT. Translated: CAWSAGEKLFF. This rearrangement joins TRBV30 to TRBJ1-4; a weak D match, TRBD1 (5 bases). This CDR3 is built from 11 residues. Germline CDR1 GTSNPN, CDR2 SVGIG (reference sequence). Trimming stripped 3 bases from V and 8 bases from J, with 7 bases between.

This clone was recorded a few times. This chain connects TRBV28 to TRBJ1-1; D is ambiguous. The CDR3 loop spans 11 amino acids. V shed 6 bases and J shed 10 bases, with 12 bases lying between them. CDR1 is MDHEN and CDR2 is SYDVKM in the germline V gene. The CDR3 sequence is CASRRGAVAFF. DNA of the CDR3: TGTGCCAGCAGACGGGGAGCAGTAGCTTTCTTT. The full variable domain, with the rest looked up from reference TRBV28 and TRBJ1-1, is DVKVTQSSRYLVKRTGEKVFLECVQDMDHENMFWYRQDPGLGLRLIYFSYDVKMKEKGDIPEGYSVSREKKERFSLILESASTNQTSMYLCASRRGAVAFFGQGTRLTVV.

The V gene is TRBV13, the J gene TRBJ2-5; 7 bases agree with TRBD2. Germline CDR1 and CDR2: PRHDT and FYEKMQ (reference sequence). This CDR3 spans 14 amino acids. With V trimmed by 3 bases and J by 4 bases, 5 bases remained unmatched. This CDR3 reads CASSLGGVRETQYF. The CDR3 DNA sequence: TGTGCCAGCAGCTTGGGGGGGGTGCGAGAGACCCAGTACTTC.

This chain connects TRBV7-6 to TRBJ2-1, with D tentatively TRBD2 (7 bases). The CDR3 contains 18 residues. Looked up from germline, CDR1 is SGHVS and CDR2 is FNYEAQ. V lost 6 bases to trimming and J lost 0 bases, with 21 bases between them. The CDR3 protein is CASSSRLGGGSSYNEQFF. In DNA, the CDR3 is TGTGCCAGCAGTTCCCGATTGGGAGGGGGGAGCTCCTACAATGAGCAGTTCTTC.

The rearrangement links TRBV5-4 to TRBJ1-2; D remains unclear. Trimming removed 1 base from V and 8 bases from J, with 18 bases in between. The CDR3 sequence is 15 residues long. The germline V gene encodes CDR1 SGHNT and CDR2 YYREEE (reference sequence). In nucleotides, the CDR3 is TGTGCCAGCAGCTTGTCATTCGGGGTCTCCTTCGGCTACACCTTC. Its translation is CASSLSFGVSFGYTF.

The CDR3 DNA is TGTGCCACTCGGGACAGGGTGAATTCACCCCTCCACTTT. It translates to CATRDRVNSPLHF. The chain is built from TRBV19 and TRBJ1-6, with 9 bases aligning to TRBD1. J was trimmed by 7 bases and V by 10 bases; bases with no gene match: 5. This CDR3 comprises 13 residues. Per germline, CDR1 LNHDA and CDR2 SQIVND (reference sequence).

The chain couples TRBV5-1 to TRBJ2-7, with a tentative D call TRBD2 (6 bases). Germline V gene data show CDR1 as SGHRS and CDR2 as YFSETQ. The length of the CDR3 is 15 residues. V dropped 2 bases and J dropped 3 bases, with 15 bases sitting between them. Written as DNA, the CDR3 is TGCGCCAGCAGCTTAATCAGGACGGGGGACTACGAGCAGTACTTC. Protein product: CASSLIRTGDYEQYF.

This clone occurred a few times. The chain is built from TRBV7-2 and TRBJ1-2; no clear D. Trimming removed 5 bases at V and 1 base at J, with 8 bases between. The germline CDR1 and CDR2 sequences are SGHTA and FQGNSA. This CDR3 contains 13 residues. CDR3 in DNA: TGTGCCAGCAGCAGGGAGGGTAACTATGGCTACACCTTC. Translation gives CASSREGNYGYTF. Variable domain in full (rest from reference TRBV7-2 and TRBJ1-2): GAGVSQSPSNKVTEKGKDVELRCDPISGHTALYWYRQSLGQGLEFLIYFQGNSAPDKSGLPSDRFSAERTGGSVSTLTIQRTQQEDSAVYLCASSREGNYGYTFGSGTRLTVV.

This sequence joins TRBV11-2 and TRBJ2-3; weak D call: TRBD1 (7 bases). Germline CDR1 and CDR2: SGHAT and FQNNGV. V was pared by 3 bases and J by 2 bases, with 12 bases between. The CDR3 runs 15 residues. CDR3 region: CASSLGGQNTDTQYF. CDR3 nucleotides: TGTGCCAGCAGCTTGGGGGGACAGAACACAGATACGCAGTATTTT.

The CDR3 protein is CASSLEPGVANQPQHF. The CDR3 bases are TGCGCCAGCAGCTTGGAGCCAGGGGTGGCCAATCAGCCCCAGCATTTT. V usage is TRBV5-1 and J usage is TRBJ1-5, with D maybe TRBD1 (6 bases). Trimming removed 0 bases from V and 3 bases from J, with 13 bases in between. Germline loops: CDR1 SGHRS, CDR2 YFSETQ. The CDR3 length is 16 residues.

This clone has more than one count but fewer than ten. The CDR3 region is CSVEEDRLEAFF. CDR3 nucleotide sequence: TGCAGCGTTGAAGAAGACAGGCTAGAAGCTTTCTTT. The chain combines TRBV29-1 with TRBJ1-1; tentative D call: TRBD1 (6 bases). The length of the CDR3 is 12 residues. The V end was cut by 0 bases, the J end by 8 bases, with 10 bases between. CDR1 is SQVTM and CDR2 is ANQGSEA in the germline V gene.